The text below deals with one T cell receptor beta chain. Its matching antigen is unknown. This sample is part of a study of beta chain features in type 1 diabetes. Study summary: Patients were similar to healthy donors in age and gender (as well as in cell yields).

Investigators reverse transcribed all isolated RNA, so they sequenced expressed TCRB transcripts. Repertoires were generated with immunoSEQ multiplex PCR, while TCRdb's copy carries only in-frame clones and drops some. The table has roughly 290,000 clones, about 15% seen once. Study results and limitations: Reduced insertions and increased deletions marked VDJ junctions in type 1 diabetes patients. A moderate, significant TCRB CDR3 shortening appeared in type 1 diabetes across four CD4+ subsets.

Cell sorting via CD45RO/CCR7/CD25/CD127/CD95/CD27 was performed to obtain CD4+ naive, central memory, regulatory and stem cell-like memory cells. This CDR3 has 17 amino acids. The trim removed 2 bases at V and 9 bases at J, leaving 16 bases unmatched. Germline V gives CDR1 SGHVS, CDR2 FQNEAQ. This receptor was identified in a man aged 18 to 29 with type 1 diabetes. The chain employs TRBV7-8 and TRBJ2-5; 9 nucleotides align to TRBD2. Sequencing was done on a sample of naive CD4+ T cells from blood. The CDR3 sequence: CASSLTPASGVRWPQYF. The DNA for the CDR3 is TGTGCCAGCAGCTTAACCCCGGCTAGCGGGGTCCGATGGCCCCAGTACTTC.